One T cell receptor beta chain is described in this entry. This sample was included in a study of blood T cell repertoires in COVID-19. Study-level information: Material from acute and convalescent COVID-19 was sourced from the United States, Italy and Spain. PBMCs, B-cell-depleted T cells, or T cells provided the cDNA or gDNA that made up the material.

In the original workflow: Estimation of nucleated cell counts was performed using reference gene primer amplification. The method was immunoSEQ multiplex PCR; TCRdb's version includes in-frame clones alone and lacks a portion of them. V and J calls and clone size are those listed in that table; D and trimming were worked out from the DNA. The sample lists hundreds of thousands of clones; 80% to 90% were seen once. Material for sequencing was peripheral blood. The sequence was obtained from a woman aged 25 to 45 with acute or convalescent COVID-19.

The CDR3 here is CASSIKQGHQPQHF. CDR3 bases: TGTGCCAGTAGTATCAAACAGGGACATCAGCCCCAGCATTTT. The chain has TRBV19 and TRBJ1-5; the D gene is possibly TRBD1 (6 bases). This CDR3 is 14 amino acids long. V was shortened by 3 bases and J by 5 bases, with 11 bases between the two germline ends. The V gene's germline CDR1 is LNHDA and CDR2 SQIVND (reference sequence).